The 25 T cell receptor beta chains presented below share a single source sample, sequenced in a study of T-cell memory formation after mild COVID-19. TCRdb used MiXCR to reprocess the 5' RACE reads, holding one entry per CDR3 protein. This table holds about 130,000 distinct CDR3 sequences, 16% found once. Sequencing was carried out using PBMCs or a T cell subset sorted from them (not recorded which). The source of these receptors is an adult woman who had mild COVID-19 (a few samples of this study predate the infection). Cell type and time point are not known.

The chain uses TRBV5-1 and TRBJ2-3; 10 positions agree with TRBD2. The ends lost 2 bases at V and 4 bases at J; junction bases unmatched: 7. The CDR3 length is 16 residues. CDR1 is SGHRS, CDR2 YFSETQ, per germline. CDR3 DNA: TGCGCCAGCAGCTTTGCTAGCGGGAGCGGTGCAGATACGCAGTATTTT. Its protein is CASSFASGSGADTQYF.

This clonotype was picked up many times. The rearrangement joins TRBV5-1 to TRBJ2-7; D remains unclear. Trimming shortened V by 5 bases and J by 7 bases, and 10 bases separated the two germline ends. CDR3 size: 11 residues. Germline V gene lookup returns CDR1 SGHRS and CDR2 YFSETQ. The CDR3 DNA reads as TGCGCCAGCAGTAGTTTGAGGGAGCAGTACTTC. Its translation is CASSSLREQYF.

The rearrangement uses TRBV12-3 or TRBV12-4 and TRBJ1-1; TRBD1 matches at 8 bases. CDR3 length: 13 residues. Losses at the gene ends were 5 bases for V and 5 bases for J; bases not matched to a gene: 4. CDR3 sequence (DNA): TGTGCCAGCAGTACCCAGGGGGCGACTGAAGCTTTCTTT. Amino acid sequence: CASSTQGATEAFF.

The chain employs TRBV24-1 and TRBJ2-3; 9 nucleotides line up with TRBD2. The CDR3 is 15 amino acids. V lost 2 bases and J lost 4; bases outside the gene matches: 3. Germline loops: CDR1 KGHDR, CDR2 SFDVKD. The CDR3 loop reads CATSDYAGGPDTQYF. The CDR3, as DNA: TGTGCCACCAGTGATTACGCGGGAGGGCCAGATACGCAGTATTTT.

The rearrangement uses TRBV5-1 and TRBJ2-1; D is possibly TRBD1 (5 bases). The CDR3 spans 15 residues. Germline CDR1 SGHRS, CDR2 YFSETQ. V lost 4 bases, J lost 0 bases, and 11 bases lay in between. The CDR3 reads CASSVRQSSYNEQFF. CDR3 nucleotides: TGCGCCAGCAGCGTCCGACAGTCCTCCTACAATGAGCAGTTCTTC.

This clonotype has more than one count but fewer than ten. The chain links TRBV27 to TRBJ2-5; 7 bases agree with TRBD1. J lost 1 base, V lost 5 bases, and 1 base had no gene match. CDR1 MNHEY and CDR2 SMNVEV come from the germline V gene (reference sequence). The CDR3 is 13 residues long. CDR3 sequence reads: CASSGDSQETQYF. The CDR3 DNA follows: TGTGCCAGCAGTGGGGACAGCCAAGAGACCCAGTACTTC.

The chain uses TRBV6-2 or TRBV6-3 and TRBJ2-6; D is unresolved. This CDR3 region has 15 residues. Per the germline V gene, CDR1 is MNHEY and CDR2 is SVGEGT. Trimming took off 6 bases at V and 0 bases at J, with 9 bases between the two ends. The CDR3 bases are TGTGCCAGCAGGCCACAAGACTCTGGGGCCAACGTCCTGACTTTC. The encoded protein is CASRPQDSGANVLTF.

The V gene is TRBV30, the J gene TRBJ2-3, with D perhaps TRBD2 (7 bases). The CDR3 is 16 amino acids. Germline V gives CDR1 GTSNPN, CDR2 SVGIG (reference sequence). With 1 base removed from V and 9 bases from J, the gap between germline ends came to 23 bases. CDR3 sequence reads: CAWSANLRGPLATQYF. CDR3 sequence (DNA): TGTGCCTGGAGTGCCAATCTGCGGGGGCCACTCGCGACGCAGTATTTT.

The chain couples TRBV7-9 to TRBJ2-7; weak D call: TRBD2 (5 bases). Per the germline V gene, CDR1 is SEHNR and CDR2 is FQNEAQ (reference sequence). Trimming removed 5 bases at V and 6 bases at J, with 20 bases between. This CDR3 has 15 amino acids. CDR3 bases: TGTGCCAGCAGCCAGCCCTGGACTGACATGAGCGAGCAGTACTTC. Protein sequence: CASSQPWTDMSEQYF. Variable domain in full (rest from reference TRBV7-9 and TRBJ2-7): DTGVSQNPRHKITKRGQNVTFRCDPISEHNRLYWYRQTLGQGPEFLTYFQNEAQLEKSRLLSDRFSAERPKGSFSTLEIQRTEQGDSAMYLCASSQPWTDMSEQYFGPGTRLTVT.

This chain connects TRBV5-1 to TRBJ2-5; a possible D gene is TRBD1 (5 bases). This CDR3 region has 14 residues. V gave up 0 bases and J gave up 0 bases, with 6 bases separating them. Germline V gene sequence: CDR1 SGHRS, CDR2 YFSETQ. CDR3 sequence: CASSLAGNQETQYF. CDR3 coding DNA: TGCGCCAGCAGCTTGGCAGGGAACCAAGAGACCCAGTACTTC.

The chain uses TRBV6-6 and TRBJ2-7, with unresolved D. This CDR3 is 13 amino acids long. Trimming shortened V by 6 bases and J by 6 bases, and 15 bases separated the two germline ends. Germline V gene data show CDR1 as MNHNY and CDR2 as SVGAGI (reference sequence). CDR3 DNA sequence: TGTGCCAGCAGCCTCGACGGTCCGGGCGAGCAGTACTTC. Encoded protein: CASSLDGPGEQYF.

V is TRBV7-9 and J is TRBJ2-7; 11 bases fit TRBD2. From germline, CDR1 is SEHNR and CDR2 FQNEAQ (reference sequence). Losses at the gene ends were 5 bases for V and 3 bases for J; bases not matched to a gene: 3. The CDR3 loop spans 14 amino acids. The CDR3 protein is CASSGTSGSYEQYF. In DNA, the CDR3 is TGTGCCAGCAGCGGCACTAGCGGGAGCTACGAGCAGTACTTC.

This clonotype was seen a few times. The rearrangement links TRBV9 to TRBJ2-2; D ambiguous. Germline V gene sequence: CDR1 SGDLS, CDR2 YYNGEE. V shed 0 bases and J shed 4 bases, with 10 bases lying between them. CDR3 length: 15 amino acids. The CDR3 is CASSVEVLGTGELFF. The CDR3 DNA sequence: TGTGCCAGCAGCGTAGAGGTGTTGGGCACCGGGGAGCTGTTTTTT.

In its sample, this clonotype was seen a few times. J is TRBJ2-1 and V is TRBV7-9; D may match TRBD1 or TRBD2 (5 bases each). V lost 5 bases to trimming and J lost 2 bases, with 7 bases between them. The CDR3 runs to 13 residues. The V gene's germline CDR1 is SEHNR and CDR2 FQNEAQ (reference sequence). The CDR3 loop reads CASSPGPYNEQFF. CDR3 DNA sequence: TGTGCCAGCAGCCCGGGACCCTACAATGAGCAGTTCTTC.

Only a few counts were recorded for this clonotype. The rearrangement links TRBV12-3 or TRBV12-4 to TRBJ1-1; D perhaps matches TRBD1 (5 bases). The V and J ends lost 5 bases and 1 base respectively, with 20 bases between them. This CDR3 comprises 17 residues. The DNA for the CDR3 is TGTGCCAGCAGTCCGGGAGGGGCAGTTTTAGCGAACACTGAAGCTTTCTTT. This translates into CASSPGGAVLANTEAFF.

The chain is built from TRBV5-1 and TRBJ2-7; D possibly corresponds to TRBD1 (5 bases). V dropped 4 bases and J dropped 3 bases, with 11 bases sitting between them. The CDR3 covers 13 residues. Germline V lookup: CDR1 SGHRS, CDR2 YFSETQ. The CDR3 here is CASSPDSHYEQYF. The CDR3 DNA is TGCGCCAGCAGCCCTGACAGCCACTACGAGCAGTACTTC.

The chain couples TRBV20-1 to TRBJ2-1; 9 bases map to TRBD1. Germline-derived CDR1 and CDR2 are DFQATT and SNEGSKA (reference sequence). The CDR3 covers 11 residues. Here the CDR3 reads CRVGQGNEQFF. Written as DNA, the CDR3 is TGCAGAGTGGGACAGGGCAATGAGCAGTTCTTC.

A few counts support this clonotype. The chain combines TRBV4-3 with TRBJ2-7; tentatively, D is TRBD2 (6 bases). Per the germline V gene, CDR1 is LGHNA and CDR2 is YSLEER. Trimming removed 0 bases from V and 2 bases from J, with 11 bases in between. This CDR3 contains 15 residues. The CDR3 DNA is TGCGCCAGCAGCCAAGATTGGGGGGTTACCTACGAGCAGTACTTC. Encoded protein: CASSQDWGVTYEQYF.

The V and J genes are TRBV29-1 and TRBJ1-2, with D perhaps matching TRBD1 (5 bases). Trimming pared 4 bases from V and 4 bases from J, leaving 16 bases between. The germline gives CDR1 SQVTM, CDR2 ANQGSEA. There are 14 residues in the CDR3. The CDR3 here is CSVGGSAGGYGYTF. CDR3 sequence (DNA): TGCAGCGTTGGTGGCAGCGCCGGGGGCTATGGCTACACCTTC.

The V and J genes are TRBV7-6 and TRBJ2-1; D gene unclear. The V gene lost 1 base and the J gene lost 10 bases, with 8 bases spanning the gap. This CDR3 comprises 12 residues. Germline loops: CDR1 SGHVS, CDR2 FNYEAQ. DNA of the CDR3: TGTGCCAGCAGCTTAGATCCGAGAGAGCAGTTCTTC. This translates into CASSLDPREQFF.

The rearrangement links TRBV27 to TRBJ2-1, with 7 bases matching TRBD2. There are 16 residues in the CDR3. Per germline, CDR1 MNHEY and CDR2 SMNVEV (reference sequence). V shed 5 bases and J 0 bases; nucleotides not matched to a gene: 7. This CDR3 reads CASSTRDYYSYNEQFF. CDR3 DNA sequence: TGTGCCAGCAGTACGAGGGACTACTACTCCTACAATGAGCAGTTCTTC.

This clonotype was found a few times. The chain combines TRBV20-1 with TRBJ2-7; a possible D gene is TRBD2 (5 bases). This CDR3 contains 12 residues. Germline CDR1 is DFQATT and CDR2 is SNEGSKA (reference sequence). V was trimmed by 3 bases and J by 0 bases, leaving 6 bases between them. The CDR3 is CSARAGSYEQYF. The CDR3 nucleotides are TGCAGTGCTAGGGCGGGCTCCTACGAGCAGTACTTC.

The chain couples TRBV2 to TRBJ2-7; D gene uncertain. Germline CDR1 reads SNHLY; CDR2 reads FYNNEI. This CDR3 has 14 amino acids. Trimming left V 0 bases short and J 0 bases short, with 6 bases between. In nucleotides, the CDR3 is TGTGCCAGCAGTGAAGCAGCTTACTCCTACGAGCAGTACTTC. This codes for CASSEAAYSYEQYF.

This chain uses TRBV6-1 with TRBJ2-3; D uncertain. The CDR3 spans 13 residues. Between the trimmed V and J ends, which lost 8 bases and 6 bases, there was a span of 15 bases. Germline V gene lookup returns CDR1 MNHNS and CDR2 SASEGT. In DNA form, the CDR3 reads TGTGCCAGCGGCCCTTGGGGTTCCGATACGCAGTATTTT. It encodes CASGPWGSDTQYF.

This clonotype was seen ten or more times. The V call is TRBV12-3 or TRBV12-4, the J call TRBJ2-3; 15 positions agree with TRBD2. V was pared by 6 bases and J by 4 bases, with 5 bases of the junction left unmatched. This CDR3 has 16 residues. The CDR3 sequence is CASSPGLAGGPDTQYF. CDR3 bases: TGTGCCAGCAGCCCCGGACTAGCGGGAGGGCCAGATACGCAGTATTTT.